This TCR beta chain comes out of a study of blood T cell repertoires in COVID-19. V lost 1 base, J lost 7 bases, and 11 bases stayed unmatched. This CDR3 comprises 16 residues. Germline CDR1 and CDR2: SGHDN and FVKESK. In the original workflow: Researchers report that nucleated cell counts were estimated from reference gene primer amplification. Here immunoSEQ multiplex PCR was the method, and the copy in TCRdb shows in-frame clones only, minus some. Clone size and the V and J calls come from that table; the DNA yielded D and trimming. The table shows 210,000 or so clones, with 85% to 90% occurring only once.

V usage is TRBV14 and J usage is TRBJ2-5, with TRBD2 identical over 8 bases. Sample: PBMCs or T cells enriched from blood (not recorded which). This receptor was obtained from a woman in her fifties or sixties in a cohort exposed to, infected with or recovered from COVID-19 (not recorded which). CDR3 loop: CASSQARAGGLGTQYF. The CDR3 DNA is TGTGCCAGCAGCCAAGCGAGGGCGGGGGGTCTCGGGACCCAGTACTTC.